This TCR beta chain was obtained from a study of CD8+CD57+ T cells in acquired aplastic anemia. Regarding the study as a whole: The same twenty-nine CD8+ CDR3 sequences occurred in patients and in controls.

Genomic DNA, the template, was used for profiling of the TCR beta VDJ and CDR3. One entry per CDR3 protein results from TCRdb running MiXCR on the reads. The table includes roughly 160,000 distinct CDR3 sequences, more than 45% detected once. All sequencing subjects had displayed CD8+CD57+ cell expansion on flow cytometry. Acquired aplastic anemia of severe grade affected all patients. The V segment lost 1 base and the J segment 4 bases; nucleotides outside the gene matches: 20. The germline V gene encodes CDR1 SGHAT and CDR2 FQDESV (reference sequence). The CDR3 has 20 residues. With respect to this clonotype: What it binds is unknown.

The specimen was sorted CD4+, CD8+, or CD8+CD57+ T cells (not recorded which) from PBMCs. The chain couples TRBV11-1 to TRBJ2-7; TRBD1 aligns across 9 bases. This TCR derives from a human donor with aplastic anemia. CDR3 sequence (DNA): TGTGCCAGCAGCTTAGGGGCTTCCTGGGGACAGGGAGTAAGTCGGTACGAGCAGTACTTC. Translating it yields CASSLGASWGQGVSRYEQYF.